This T cell receptor beta chain comes out of a study of cytomegalovirus exposure and HLA in healthy donors. Overall study findings and caveats: Based on reports, TCR beta sequences accurately predicted HLA-A and HLA-B alleles for most subjects.

About this clone itself: The target antigen is unknown.

Per germline, CDR1 SGHTA and CDR2 FQGNSA. The CDR3 is 12 amino acids. V dropped 5 bases and J dropped 4 bases, with 7 bases sitting between them. Primers for the PCR totalled 60 Vbeta and 13 Jbeta. TCRdb's table, derived via immunoSEQ multiplex PCR, lists solely in-frame clones and lacks some. Of some 120,000 clones in the sample, 79% were seen once. Sequences were obtained from PBMCs. The chain employs TRBV7-2 and TRBJ2-3; the D gene is possibly TRBD2 (5 bases). The clonotype originates from a man between 18 and 35 years old in good health and CMV-seronegative. The CDR3 is CASSPGADTQYF. The CDR3 nucleotides read TGTGCCAGCAGCCCCGGGGCAGATACGCAGTATTTT.